One sample yielded the 21 T cell receptor beta chains listed below, sequenced in a study of T cells in localized non-small cell lung cancer. TCRdb keeps only in-frame clones here, not all; method: immunoSEQ multiplex PCR. In the table there are tens of thousands of clones, about 83% of which are singletons. The sequencing here drew on peripheral blood, taken before any cancer treatment. These receptor sequences come from a female donor of 60 years or more with stage II squamous cell lung carcinoma.

CDR3 in DNA: TGCGCCAGCAGCTTGGCCGTGGGGGGTACGTCCTACAATGAGCAGTTCTTC. The encoded protein is CASSLAVGGTSYNEQFF. The chain is built from TRBV5-1 and TRBJ2-1; possibly TRBD2 for D (6 bases). The CDR3 covers 17 residues. Germline V lookup: CDR1 SGHRS, CDR2 YFSETQ. Trimming shortened V by 0 bases and J by 1 base, and 14 bases separated the two germline ends.

This clone was observed a single time. This chain joins TRBV28 and TRBJ2-7; a possible D gene is TRBD1 (5 bases). Trimming stripped 2 bases from V and 5 bases from J, with 13 bases between. This CDR3 has 14 residues. Germline CDR1 is MDHEN and CDR2 is SYDVKM. The CDR3 protein is CASSLVQGGNEQYF. CDR3 in DNA: TGTGCCAGCAGTTTAGTCCAGGGTGGCAACGAGCAGTACTTC. Supplemented by reference TRBV28 and TRBJ2-7, the full variable domain reads DVKVTQSSRYLVKRTGEKVFLECVQDMDHENMFWYRQDPGLGLRLIYFSYDVKMKEKGDIPEGYSVSREKKERFSLILESASTNQTSMYLCASSLVQGGNEQYFGPGTRLTVT.

V and J are TRBV6-5 and TRBJ2-2; D gene uncertain. V was shortened by 4 bases and J by 1 base, with 10 bases between the two germline ends. CDR3 size: 15 residues. CDR1 and CDR2 (germline): MNHEY, SVGAGI. CDR3 DNA sequence: TGTGCCAGCAGTTTTAGTCCCAGGAACACCGGGGAGCTGTTTTTT. This gives the protein CASSFSPRNTGELFF.

In this sample, this clone turned up a few times. The J gene is TRBJ1-1, the V gene TRBV18; weak D call: TRBD1 (6 bases). The CDR3 is 16 amino acids. The V end lost 5 bases, the J end lost 0 bases, and 16 bases lay between the germline ends. Germline V lookup: CDR1 KGHSH, CDR2 LQKENI. The DNA for the CDR3 is TGTGCCAGCTCATGGGGGGCGCGAGGGGTGAACACTGAAGCTTTCTTT. It codes for CASSWGARGVNTEAFF.

The V gene is TRBV7-9, the J gene TRBJ1-1; D not resolved. CDR1 is SEHNR and CDR2 is FQNEAQ in the germline V gene (reference sequence). V lost 2 bases to trimming and J lost 0 bases, with 4 bases between them. The CDR3 consists of 13 residues. This CDR3 is CASSLSVNTEAFF. DNA for the CDR3: TGTGCCAGCAGCTTATCAGTGAACACTGAAGCTTTCTTT.

This clone was seen only a few times. The chain couples TRBV11-2 to TRBJ2-7, with D possibly matching TRBD2 (6 bases). This CDR3 region has 17 residues. The germline gives CDR1 SGHAT, CDR2 FQNNGV. V was pared by 5 bases and J by 5 bases, with 25 bases between. As DNA, the CDR3 is TGTGCCAGCAGCCCCGGGGCGGGGCGGGGATTTACCAACGAGCAGTACTTC. It specifies CASSPGAGRGFTNEQYF.

This clone occurred a few times. The CDR3 bases are TGTGCCAGTAGTATAGTTGGGCTGGGCGGCTACACCTTC. This sequence encodes CASSIVGLGGYTF. The genes are TRBV19 and TRBJ1-2; D is undetermined. The V and J ends lost 1 base and 8 bases respectively, with 11 bases between them. This CDR3 comprises 13 residues. CDR1 and CDR2 (germline): LNHDA, SQIVND (reference sequence).

J is TRBJ2-1 and V is TRBV4-3, with a tentative D call TRBD2 (6 bases). CDR1 and CDR2 from the germline V gene are LGHNA and YSLEER. The CDR3 is 18 amino acids. V shed 0 bases and J shed 6 bases, with 21 bases lying between them. The CDR3 region is CASSQDSGPGRTSNEQFF. Written as DNA, the CDR3 is TGCGCCAGCAGCCAAGATAGCGGTCCGGGGAGGACCTCCAATGAGCAGTTCTTC.

The V and J genes are TRBV7-9 and TRBJ1-4, with TRBD1 matching over 7 bases. V was pared by 2 bases and J by 4 bases, with 1 base of the junction left unmatched. Germline V gene sequence: CDR1 SEHNR, CDR2 FQNEAQ (reference sequence). CDR3 length: 14 amino acids. Here the CDR3 reads CASSLTGVNEKLFF. The CDR3 DNA follows: TGTGCCAGCAGCTTAACAGGGGTTAATGAAAAACTGTTTTTT.

The CDR3 spells CASSLAQYAEAFF. The CDR3 bases are TGTGCCAGCAGCTTAGCACAGTATGCTGAAGCTTTCTTT. This chain uses TRBV7-2 with TRBJ1-1; D unclear. The CDR3 extends over 13 amino acids. The V end lost 0 bases, the J end lost 6 bases, and 8 bases lay between the germline ends. CDR1 is SGHTA, CDR2 FQGNSA, per germline.

This clone has only one observation. The V gene is TRBV7-2, the J gene TRBJ2-1; the D is unclear. This CDR3 has 15 residues. The V end lost 5 bases, the J end lost 0 bases, and 11 bases lay between the germline ends. Looked up from germline, CDR1 is SGHTA and CDR2 is FQGNSA. CDR3 nucleotide sequence: TGTGCCAGCAGCCCCCGACTGGACTCCTACAATGAGCAGTTCTTC. Encoded protein: CASSPRLDSYNEQFF.

CDR3 region: CASSQTGTPLDEQYF. The DNA of the CDR3 is TGCGCCAGCAGCCAGACCGGGACCCCCTTGGACGAGCAGTACTTC. The J gene is TRBJ2-7, the V gene TRBV5-1, with D perhaps assigned TRBD1 or TRBD2 (5 bases each). The CDR3 covers 15 residues. With 4 bases removed from V and 5 bases from J, the gap between germline ends came to 19 bases. Looked up from germline, CDR1 is SGHRS and CDR2 is YFSETQ.

CDR3 coding DNA: TGTGCCAGCAGTGTCGACAGGGGTCGAAGTGAAAAACTGTTTTTT. This sequence encodes CASSVDRGRSEKLFF. The genes are TRBV6-1 and TRBJ1-4, with TRBD1 matching 8 bases. Trimming took 4 bases from V and 7 from J; bases not matched to a gene: 8. This CDR3 spans 15 amino acids. The germline V gene encodes CDR1 MNHNS and CDR2 SASEGT.

This clone is labeled as medium-sized (0.01 to 0.1%). The rearrangement joins TRBV7-3 to TRBJ2-1, with 9 bases that match TRBD2. The length of the CDR3 is 16 residues. The J segment lost 0 bases and the V segment lost 3 bases, leaving 3 bases of the junction unmatched. The germline gives CDR1 SGHTA, CDR2 FQGTGA. The CDR3 bases are TGTGCCAGCAGCTTTAGCGGGAGAAGCTCCTACAATGAGCAGTTCTTC. Its protein is CASSFSGRSSYNEQFF.

J is TRBJ2-1 and V is TRBV6-5; a weak D match, TRBD2 (6 bases). The V gene lost 8 bases and the J gene lost 15 bases, with 20 bases spanning the gap. CDR1 is MNHEY and CDR2 is SVGAGI in the germline V gene. CDR3 length: 12 amino acids. For the CDR3, the DNA is TGTGCCAGCGGGGTCTGGAGGGTCCGAATGTTCTTC. Its translation is CASGVWRVRMFF.

The rearrangement joins TRBV7-6 to TRBJ2-3; 13 bases are a match to TRBD2. With V trimmed by 1 base and J by 0 bases, 4 bases remained unmatched. Germline loops: CDR1 SGHVS, CDR2 FNYEAQ. This CDR3 has 18 amino acids. The CDR3 bases are TGTGCCAGCAGCTTAGGGACTAGCGGGGGCTCTAGCACAGATACGCAGTATTTT. Translation gives CASSLGTSGGSSTDTQYF.

CDR3 sequence: CAWSGQGTNEKLFF. The DNA of the CDR3 is TGTGCCTGGAGTGGCCAGGGGACTAATGAAAAACTGTTTTTT. The chain links TRBV30 to TRBJ1-4; tentatively, D is TRBD1 (6 bases). The CDR3 runs to 14 residues. V lost 1 base to trimming and J lost 2 bases, with 8 bases between them. Germline V gene sequence: CDR1 GTSNPN, CDR2 SVGIG (reference sequence).

The table lists this clone with a count of one. The chain carries TRBV6-6 and TRBJ1-2; the D gene is possibly TRBD1 (5 bases). The CDR3 is made up of 14 amino acids. V lost 0 bases to trimming and J lost 7 bases, with 12 bases between them. Germline V lookup: CDR1 MNHNY, CDR2 SVGAGI (reference sequence). CDR3 loop: CASSYSGEGLGYTF. CDR3 nucleotide sequence: TGTGCCAGCAGTTACTCAGGGGAGGGGCTTGGCTACACCTTC.

The chain joins TRBV5-4 to TRBJ2-3; D uncertain. V lost 4 bases to trimming and J lost 3 bases, with 9 bases between them. The CDR3 runs 13 residues. Germline V lookup: CDR1 SGHNT, CDR2 YYREEE (reference sequence). CDR3 amino acids: CASSPPRTDTQYF. The CDR3 DNA is TGTGCCAGCAGCCCCCCCCGAACAGATACGCAGTATTTT.

This clone was detected only a few times. This rearrangement joins TRBV13 to TRBJ2-4, with D perhaps being TRBD1 or TRBD2 (5 bases each). CDR1 is PRHDT and CDR2 is FYEKMQ in the germline V gene (reference sequence). Deletions cut 1 base from V and 8 bases from J, with 12 bases between. The CDR3 runs to 14 residues. The DNA for the CDR3 is TGTGCCAGCAGCTTAGTCGCAGGGCGGGACATTCAGTACTTC. It translates to CASSLVAGRDIQYF.

This chain joins TRBV11-2 and TRBJ2-1; TRBD2 agrees at 11 bases. V shed 5 bases and J 1 base; nucleotides not matched to a gene: 7. Germline assignment: CDR1 SGHAT and CDR2 FQNNGV. The CDR3 extends over 17 amino acids. The DNA for the CDR3 is TGTGCCAGCAGCGAAGTAGCGGGGGGGGTGTCCTACAATGAGCAGTTCTTC. This translates into CASSEVAGGVSYNEQFF.